This TCR beta chain was recorded in a study of neoadjuvant anti-PD-1 for oral cavity cancer. Across the study: Patients without progression got a fourth dose around day 43. Regarding the study as a whole: Higher pretreatment blood Treg/Th17 ratios correlated with higher pretreatment blood and lower post-treatment tumor TCRbeta clonality. Each response group had just a few patients in TCR analyses.

TCRdb's copy holds only in-frame clones and misses some; the assay was immunoSEQ multiplex PCR. The sample lists about 14,000 clones, less than 75% occurring once. Time point indicated: after neoadjuvant nivolumab, at surgical resection. Remarks on this clone: Its antigen is undetermined.

The CDR3 contains 14 residues. Trimming stripped 0 bases from V and 4 bases from J, with 10 bases between. CDR1 and CDR2 from the germline V gene are SGHRS and YFSETQ. The sample here was PBMCs, taken after nivolumab (anti-PD-1) treatment. The sequence derives from a person between 35 and 79 years old with oral cavity squamous cell carcinoma. The chain recombines TRBV5-1 with TRBJ2-5; D is undetermined. The CDR3, as DNA: TGCGCCAGCAGCTTGGAGTTTGGCCCAGAGACCCAGTACTTC. Its translation: CASSLEFGPETQYF. Based on the CDR3 plus reference TRBV5-1 and TRBJ2-5, the full variable domain is KAGVTQTPRYLIKTRGQQVTLSCSPISGHRSVSWYQQTPGQGLQFLFEYFSETQRNKGNFPGRFSGRQFSNSRSEMNVSTLELGDSALYLCASSLEFGPETQYFGPGTRLLVL.